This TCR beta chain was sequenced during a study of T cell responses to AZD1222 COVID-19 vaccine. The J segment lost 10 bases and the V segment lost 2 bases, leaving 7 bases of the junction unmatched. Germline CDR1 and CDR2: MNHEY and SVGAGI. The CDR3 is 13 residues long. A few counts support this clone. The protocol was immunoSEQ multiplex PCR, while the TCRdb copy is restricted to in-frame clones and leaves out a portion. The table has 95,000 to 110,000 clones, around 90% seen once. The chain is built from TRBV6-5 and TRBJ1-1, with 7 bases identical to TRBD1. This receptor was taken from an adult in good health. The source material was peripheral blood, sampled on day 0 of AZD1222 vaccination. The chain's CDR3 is CASSYTGDGRAFF. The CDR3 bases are TGTGCCAGCAGTTACACAGGGGATGGGAGAGCTTTCTTT.